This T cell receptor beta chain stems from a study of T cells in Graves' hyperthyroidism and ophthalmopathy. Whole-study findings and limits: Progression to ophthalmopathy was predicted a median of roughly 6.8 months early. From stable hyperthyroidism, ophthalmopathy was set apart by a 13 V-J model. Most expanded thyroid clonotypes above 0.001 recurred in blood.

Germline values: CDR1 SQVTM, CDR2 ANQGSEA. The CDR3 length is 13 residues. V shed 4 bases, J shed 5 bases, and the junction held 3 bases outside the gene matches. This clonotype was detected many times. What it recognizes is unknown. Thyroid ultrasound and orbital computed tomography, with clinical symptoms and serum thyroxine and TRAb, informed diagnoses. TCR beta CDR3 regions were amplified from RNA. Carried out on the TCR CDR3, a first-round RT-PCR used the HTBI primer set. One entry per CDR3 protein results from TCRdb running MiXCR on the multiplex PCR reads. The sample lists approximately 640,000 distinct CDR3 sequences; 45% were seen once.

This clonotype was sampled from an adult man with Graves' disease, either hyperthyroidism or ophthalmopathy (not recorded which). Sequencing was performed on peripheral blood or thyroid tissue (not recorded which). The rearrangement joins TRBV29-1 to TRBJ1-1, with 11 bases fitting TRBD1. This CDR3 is CSVGGTGGTEAFF. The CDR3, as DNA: TGCAGCGTTGGAGGGACAGGGGGGACTGAAGCTTTCTTT.